This TCR beta chain comes out of a study of CXCR3-negative and CXCR3-positive naive CD8 T cells. Regarding the study as a whole: Fresh PBMCs went into most assays, and CXCR3 expression partly declined after cryopreservation. Diversity was high in both naive subsets and much lower in memory cells. Researchers reported similar TRBV-TRBJ usage in naive CXCR3-negative and CXCR3-positive cells, though memory differed. Compared with CXCR3-negative naive cells, CXCR3-positive naive cells showed more hydrophobic TRB CDR3s.

Germline CDR1 is SEHNR and CDR2 is FQNEAQ (reference sequence). The CDR3 has 12 amino acids. By phenotype, naive CD8+ T cells were CD45RO-CCR7+CD27+CD95-. The TRB cDNA libraries were prepared by 5' RACE with UMI labels. One entry per CDR3 protein, without DNA, is what TCRdb gives after re-calling the 5' RACE reads. In all, the sample yields some 150,000 distinct CDR3 sequences. Of note for this clonotype: The antigen remains unidentified.

The rearrangement links TRBV7-9 to TRBJ1-1. This sequence originates from a human donor in good health. Some clones in this sample may be carry-over from other donors' samples. Source material: naive CXCR3+ CD8+ T cells from blood. The subset is: CD45RO-CCR7+CD27+CD95- naive CD8+ T cells expressing CXCR3 (TNR3+). CDR3 region: CASSLIVGEAFF.